These 20 T cell receptor beta chains were sequenced from one sample in a study of early T cells in non-severe SARS-CoV-2 infection. Via MiXCR, TCRdb re-called the 5' RACE reads, giving one row per CDR3 protein. The table shows under 60,000 distinct CDR3 sequences, with over 7.5% occurring only once. The material sequenced was whole blood. The source of these receptors is an adult who was a healthcare worker with PCR-confirmed SARS-CoV-2 infection or an uninfected control (not recorded which).

The rearrangement uses TRBV5-4 and TRBJ1-4; D might be TRBD1 (6 bases). This CDR3 region has 16 residues. The V end was cut by 4 bases, the J end by 3 bases, with 16 bases between. Germline lookup yields CDR1 SGHNT and CDR2 YYREEE (reference sequence). The DNA for the CDR3 is TGTGCCAGCAGCCACAGTAGGGGGGGGCCTAATGAAAAACTGTTTTTT. Residues: CASSHSRGGPNEKLFF. The full variable domain, completed using reference TRBV5-4 and TRBJ1-4, is ETGVTQSPTHLIKTRGQQVTLRCSSQSGHNTVSWYQQALGQGPQFIFQYYREEENGRGNFPPRFSGLQFPNYSSELNVNALELDDSALYLCASSHSRGGPNEKLFFGSGTQLSVL.

This clonotype showed up just once. The chain joins TRBV4-1 to TRBJ2-5, with 10 bases that match TRBD1. With 1 base clipped from V and 2 bases from J, the junction kept 4 bases outside the gene matches. Germline CDR1 is MGHRA and CDR2 is YSYEKL. CDR3 length: 16 amino acids. The CDR3 DNA is TGCGCCAGCAGCCAAGTCGACAGGGGGCGACAAGAGACCCAGTACTTC. Its protein product is CASSQVDRGRQETQYF.

Many counts were recorded for this clonotype. The rearrangement joins TRBV7-2 to TRBJ2-7, with D unclear. CDR1 and CDR2 from the germline V gene are SGHTA and FQGNSA. V lost 1 base to trimming and J lost 6 bases, with 16 bases between them. The CDR3 length is 15 residues. The CDR3, as DNA: TGTGCCAGCAGCTTAGTAACCGCGTGGACCGGCGAGCAGTACTTC. Protein sequence: CASSLVTAWTGEQYF.

V usage is TRBV7-3 and J usage is TRBJ2-2; D is ambiguous. The CDR3 runs to 13 residues. V was pared by 2 bases and J by 7 bases, with 8 bases between. Germline-derived CDR1 and CDR2 are SGHTA and FQGTGA. The CDR3 is CASSLERGGELFF. The CDR3 DNA follows: TGTGCCAGCAGCTTAGAACGTGGCGGGGAGCTGTTTTTT.

This clonotype occurred many times. The V and J genes are TRBV20-1 and TRBJ2-5, with a possible D match to TRBD2 (5 bases). Germline lookup yields CDR1 DFQATT and CDR2 SNEGSKA (reference sequence). CDR3 size: 13 residues. V was pared by 1 base and J by 2 bases, with 8 bases between. CDR3 nucleotides: TGCAGTGCTAGAGGCGGACTGCAAGAGACCCAGTACTTC. It specifies CSARGGLQETQYF.

This clonotype showed up just a few times. This may come from a read error, since a much larger clone is one base off. The V call is TRBV4-3, the J call TRBJ2-7; no firm D call. The CDR3 totals 11 residues. Per the germline V gene, CDR1 is LGHNA and CDR2 is YSLEER. In nucleotides, the CDR3 is TGCGCCAACAGCTCAGGCCACGAGCAGTACTTC. The encoded protein is CANSSGHEQYF.

There are many counts of this clonotype. The rearrangement links TRBV5-4 to TRBJ2-3; no definite D call. This CDR3 comprises 12 residues. From germline, CDR1 is SGHNT and CDR2 YYREEE (reference sequence). The ends were cut back, 2 bases at V and 0 bases at J, with 1 base in the middle. The chain's CDR3 is CASSFSTDTQYF. CDR3 in DNA: TGTGCCAGCAGCTTTAGCACAGATACGCAGTATTTT.

This clonotype occurred many times. The chain uses TRBV7-3 and TRBJ2-2; 11 nucleotides line up with TRBD2. The length of the CDR3 is 15 residues. Germline V gene sequence: CDR1 SGHTA, CDR2 FQGTGA. The J segment lost 6 bases and the V segment lost 6 bases, leaving 6 bases of the junction unmatched. This chain's CDR3 is CASRLTSGGAGELFF. Here the CDR3 DNA reads TGTGCCAGCAGACTTACTAGCGGGGGAGCCGGGGAGCTGTTTTTT. The complete variable domain, with remaining parts taken from reference TRBV7-3 and TRBJ2-2, reads GAGVSQTPSNKVTEKGKYVELRCDPISGHTALYWYRQSLGQGPEFLIYFQGTGAADDSGLPNDRFFAVRPEGSVSTLKIQRTERGDSAVYLCASRLTSGGAGELFFGEGSRLTVL.

This clonotype has ten or more counts. The J gene is TRBJ2-1, the V gene TRBV12-3 or TRBV12-4; TRBD2 agrees at 10 bases. J gave up 3 bases and V 5 bases, and 7 bases lay outside the gene matches. The CDR3 totals 16 residues. This CDR3 is CASSRTSGAGYNEQFF. CDR3 DNA: TGTGCCAGCAGTCGGACTAGCGGTGCGGGCTACAATGAGCAGTTCTTC.

Many counts were recorded for this clonotype. The V call is TRBV5-1, the J call TRBJ2-7, with 7 positions matching TRBD2. The germline CDR1 and CDR2 sequences are SGHRS and YFSETQ. V dropped 4 bases and J dropped 0; count of bases not matched to a gene: 4. The CDR3 is 14 residues long. In DNA, the CDR3 is TGCGCCAGCAGCCCTCTAGCGGCCTCCTACGAGCAGTACTTC. It is translated as CASSPLAASYEQYF.

The sample holds many counts of this clonotype. The V gene is TRBV21-1, the J gene TRBJ2-4; the table's D call TRBD2 went unverified against the DNA. TRBV21-1 is tagged as a pseudogene. CDR3 length: 20 residues. The CDR3 region has the DNA TGTGCCAGCAGCACTACGAAAATGCTAGCGGGAGATGCGGCCAAAAACATTCAGTACTTC. As protein: CASSTTKMLAGDAAKNIQYF.

This clonotype was seen a handful of times. The chain combines TRBV3-1 with TRBJ1-3, with D tentatively TRBD1 (5 bases). The CDR3 is made up of 16 amino acids. The germline CDR1 and CDR2 sequences are LGHDT and YNNKEL (reference sequence). Trimming took 0 bases from V and 4 from J, leaving 13 bases between them. For the CDR3, the DNA is TGTGCCAGCAGCCAAGATTGGGGGAGCCTCGGAAACACCATATATTTT. Its translation is CASSQDWGSLGNTIYF.

The chain recombines TRBV6-1 with TRBJ2-3, with a tentative D call TRBD1 (6 bases). The CDR3 is made up of 14 amino acids. From germline, CDR1 is MNHNS and CDR2 SASEGT. V was cut by 6 bases and J by 2 bases, with 12 bases left in between. The CDR3 loop reads CASRPRTDTDTQYF. CDR3 DNA sequence: TGTGCCAGCAGACCTCGGACAGACACAGATACGCAGTATTTT.

Only a few counts were recorded for this clonotype. This sequence joins TRBV10-3 and TRBJ2-5, with a possible D match to TRBD1 (5 bases). Germline values: CDR1 ENHRY, CDR2 SYGVKD. The length of the CDR3 is 15 residues. V shed 6 bases and J shed 4 bases, with 18 bases lying between them. Here the CDR3 reads CAIRTTETIGETQYF. CDR3 sequence (DNA): TGTGCCATCAGAACGACAGAGACAATAGGAGAGACCCAGTACTTC.

This clonotype has just a few counts. This chain uses TRBV5-1 with TRBJ2-7, with 9 positions matching TRBD1. Germline CDR1 and CDR2: SGHRS and YFSETQ. The V gene end was trimmed by 1 base and the J gene end by 0 bases; junction bases not matched to a gene: 11. This CDR3 has 18 amino acids. The CDR3 DNA sequence: TGCGCCAGCAGCTTGTTCCGGGGGACAGGGCTTCTCTCCTACGAGCAGTACTTC. This gives the protein CASSLFRGTGLLSYEQYF.

The table lists this clonotype with a few counts. This chain joins TRBV6-5 and TRBJ2-1, with TRBD2 matching 8 bases. The CDR3 loop spans 15 amino acids. Germline CDR1 reads MNHEY; CDR2 reads SVGAGI. V lost 4 bases and J lost 2; bases outside the gene matches: 4. The CDR3 DNA is TGTGCCAGCAGTTTCGGGGGGGAACCCTACAATGAGCAGTTCTTC. This codes for CASSFGGEPYNEQFF.

This clonotype was detected ten times or more. The chain joins TRBV12-3 or TRBV12-4 to TRBJ2-3; TRBD1 matches 8 bases. V dropped 3 bases and J dropped 3; count of bases not matched to a gene: 5. The CDR3 length is 15 residues. The CDR3 loop is CASSFGRGRTDTQYF. The CDR3, as DNA: TGTGCCAGCAGTTTTGGCAGGGGGCGAACAGATACGCAGTATTTT.

This clonotype occurred many times. This chain connects TRBV19 to TRBJ2-1, with a possible D match to TRBD2 (6 bases). V lost 7 bases, J lost 2 bases, and 18 bases lay in between. Germline CDR1 and CDR2: LNHDA and SQIVND (reference sequence). The CDR3 has 16 residues. The CDR3 DNA is TGTGCCAGTACCCCCGGGCAGCGGAGGGCCTACAATGAGCAGTTCTTC. Encoded protein: CASTPGQRRAYNEQFF.

The chain has TRBV3-1 and TRBJ2-7; 7 bases fit TRBD2. This CDR3 is built from 14 residues. V trimming: 4 bases; J trimming: 5 bases; junction bases outside the gene matches: 8. Germline V gene data show CDR1 as LGHDT and CDR2 as YNNKEL (reference sequence). The CDR3 here is CASSLGGRRNEQYF. The CDR3, as DNA: TGTGCCAGCAGCCTCGGGGGGAGGCGAAACGAGCAGTACTTC.

The chain is built from TRBV20-1 and TRBJ2-7; TRBD1 aligns across 10 bases. The germline gives CDR1 DFQATT, CDR2 SNEGSKA (reference sequence). V trimming: 6 bases; J trimming: 2 bases; junction bases outside the gene matches: 4. This CDR3 is 13 amino acids long. The CDR3 bases are TGCAGTGCGGACGGGACAGGGGCCTACGAGCAGTACTTC. Translated: CSADGTGAYEQYF.